This is a list of T cell receptor beta chains from one sample in a study of tumor and adjacent non-tumor tissue in lung cancer. TCRdb reanalysed the multiplex PCR reads using MiXCR and keeps one entry per CDR3 protein. The repertoire includes some 80,000 distinct CDR3 sequences, 76% of them detected once, and around two fifths sits in the top ten. Source material: distant non-tumor lung tissue. The receptors originated from a man between 65 and 80 years old with non-small cell lung cancer. Each CDR3 is given with its conserved first and last residue. Fields, in order: J gene, V gene, CDR3 length, clone size, D gene, CDR3 protein, CDR3 DNA. A D gene is named only where the DNA matches it firmly. For some rows the clone size is stated as once, few or many, or as a class when expanded; others skip it.

J gene: TRBJ2-1
V gene: TRBV6-2/TRBV6-3
CDR3 length: 15
clone size: NA
D gene: NA
CDR3 protein: CASSYFSGGRSEHLF
CDR3 DNA: TGTGCCAGCAGTTACTTCTCCGGGGGTCGGAGCGAGCATCTCTTC

J gene: TRBJ2-7
V gene: TRBV6-1
CDR3 length: 13
clone size: NA
D gene: NA
CDR3 protein: CASAGAGLHEQYF
CDR3 DNA: TGTGCCAGCGCCGGGGCAGGGCTCCACGAGCAGTACTTC

J gene: TRBJ1-2
V gene: TRBV4-2
CDR3 length: 15
clone size: NA
D gene: NA
CDR3 protein: CASSQLLDGTIGYTF
CDR3 DNA: TGTGCCAGCAGCCAACTGCTAGACGGGACCATCGGCTACACCTTC

J gene: TRBJ2-7
V gene: TRBV11-2
CDR3 length: 14
clone size: medium-sized
D gene: TRBD1
CDR3 protein: CASSRTGEWYEQYF
CDR3 DNA: TGTGCCAGCAGTCGGACAGGGGAATGGTACGAGCAGTACTTC

J gene: TRBJ2-2
V gene: TRBV6-4
CDR3 length: 14
clone size: many
D gene: TRBD1
CDR3 protein: CASSETGDRGELFF
CDR3 DNA: TGTGCCAGCAGTGAGACAGGGGATCGCGGGGAGCTGTTTTTT

J gene: TRBJ1-1
V gene: TRBV11-2
CDR3 length: 15
clone size: NA
D gene: NA
CDR3 protein: CATSPPNAGGNEAFF
CDR3 DNA: TGTGCCACCAGCCCCCCCAACGCTGGGGGCAATGAAGCTTTCTTT

J gene: TRBJ2-6
V gene: TRBV6-1
CDR3 length: 14
clone size: once
D gene: NA
CDR3 protein: CASSEGTGAKVLTF
CDR3 DNA: TGTGCCAGCAGTGAAGGAACCGGGGCCAAGGTCCTGACTTTC

J gene: TRBJ1-2
V gene: TRBV7-9
CDR3 length: 13
clone size: NA
D gene: NA
CDR3 protein: CASSGGVNYGYTF
CDR3 DNA: TGTGCCAGCAGCGGGGGGGTTAACTATGGCTACACCTTC

J gene: TRBJ2-3
V gene: TRBV29-1
CDR3 length: 13
clone size: NA
D gene: NA
CDR3 protein: CSVVWTTPYTQYF
CDR3 DNA: TGCAGCGTTGTGTGGACTACTCCGTATACGCAGTATTTT

J gene: TRBJ2-7
V gene: TRBV25-1
CDR3 length: 15
clone size: NA
D gene: NA
CDR3 protein: CASSDSLAEEYEQYF
CDR3 DNA: TGTGCCAGCAGTGATTCCTTAGCGGAGGAATACGAGCAGTACTTC

J gene: TRBJ1-6
V gene: TRBV10-3
CDR3 length: 16
clone size: NA
D gene: NA
CDR3 protein: CATAPFNRDNSSPLHF
CDR3 DNA: TGTGCCACTGCACCCTTCAACAGGGATAATAGTTCACCCCTCCATTTT

J gene: TRBJ2-3
V gene: TRBV30
CDR3 length: 12
clone size: few
D gene: TRBD1
CDR3 protein: CALDRAGDTQYF
CDR3 DNA: TGTGCCTTAGACAGGGCTGGAGATACGCAGTATTTT

J gene: TRBJ2-2
V gene: TRBV7-8
CDR3 length: 15
clone size: once
D gene: NA
CDR3 protein: CASSLVSVNTGEVLF
CDR3 DNA: TGTGCCAGCAGCTTAGTTTCGGTCAACACCGGGGAGGTGTTATTT

J gene: TRBJ2-5
V gene: TRBV20-1
CDR3 length: 11
clone size: few
D gene: NA
CDR3 protein: CSASGAETQYF
CDR3 DNA: TGCAGTGCTAGCGGGGCGGAGACCCAGTACTTC

J gene: TRBJ2-7
V gene: TRBV5-6
CDR3 length: 16
clone size: NA
D gene: TRBD1
CDR3 protein: CANSFVVRDRTYEQYF
CDR3 DNA: TGTGCTAACAGCTTCGTTGTCCGGGACAGGACCTACGAGCAGTACTTC

J gene: TRBJ2-7
V gene: TRBV6-5
CDR3 length: 13
clone size: once
D gene: NA
CDR3 protein: CAGSYSRLAEQYF
CDR3 DNA: TGTGCCGGCAGCTACTCGAGGTTGGCCGAGCAGTACTTC

J gene: TRBJ2-3
V gene: TRBV11-2
CDR3 length: 17
clone size: NA
D gene: NA
CDR3 protein: CASNLDLSGGLGDTQYF
CDR3 DNA: TGTGCCAGCAACTTAGATCTTAGTGGCGGGCTTGGGGATACGCAGTATTTT

J gene: TRBJ2-7
V gene: TRBV7-8
CDR3 length: 15
clone size: NA
D gene: NA
CDR3 protein: CASSLGHGGAYEQYF
CDR3 DNA: TGTGCCAGCAGCCTAGGACATGGGGGAGCCTACGAGCAGTACTTC

J gene: TRBJ1-1
V gene: TRBV6-5
CDR3 length: 14
clone size: NA
D gene: NA
CDR3 protein: CACSYSWGSTESFF
CDR3 DNA: TGTGCCTGCAGTTACTCCTGGGGAAGCACTGAATCTTTTTTT

J gene: TRBJ1-1
V gene: TRBV11-3
CDR3 length: 13
clone size: NA
D gene: NA
CDR3 protein: CASSFMRNNEAFF
CDR3 DNA: TGTGCCAGTAGCTTTATGAGGAACAATGAAGCTTTCTTT

J gene: TRBJ1-1
V gene: TRBV11-2
CDR3 length: 15
clone size: NA
D gene: NA
CDR3 protein: CAISLPNSRNTEAFF
CDR3 DNA: TGTGCCATCAGCTTACCCAATTCAAGGAACACTGAAGCTTTCTTT

J gene: TRBJ1-5
V gene: TRBV6-6
CDR3 length: 11
clone size: NA
D gene: NA
CDR3 protein: CVSRLGQPQHF
CDR3 DNA: TGTGTAAGCAGGCTAGGACAGCCCCAGCATTTT

J gene: TRBJ1-5
V gene: TRBV7-9
CDR3 length: 12
clone size: NA
D gene: NA
CDR3 protein: CSGSPSNWPQHF
CDR3 DNA: TGTTCCGGCAGCCCTTCCAATTGGCCCCAGCATTTT

J gene: TRBJ1-1
V gene: TRBV6-1
CDR3 length: 16
clone size: NA
D gene: NA
CDR3 protein: CASSESISSRVTEAFF
CDR3 DNA: TGTGCCAGCAGTGAATCAATTTCTTCCAGGGTCACCGAAGCTTTCTTT

J gene: TRBJ2-4
V gene: TRBV7-9
CDR3 length: 14
clone size: many
D gene: NA
CDR3 protein: CASSFIPGENIQYF
CDR3 DNA: TGTGCCAGCAGCTTCATTCCAGGAGAAAACATTCAGTACTTC

J gene: TRBJ2-1
V gene: TRBV11-3
CDR3 length: 15
clone size: NA
D gene: NA
CDR3 protein: CVSSSQSRCEDEQFF
CDR3 DNA: TGTGTCAGCAGCTCCCAGAGTAGGTGTGAGGATGAGCAGTTCTTC

J gene: TRBJ1-6
V gene: TRBV6-1
CDR3 length: 16
clone size: NA
D gene: NA
CDR3 protein: CASSHTGKGVGSPLHF
CDR3 DNA: TGTGCCAGCAGTCACACTGGGAAAGGGGTTGGATCACCCCTCCACTTT

J gene: TRBJ1-2
V gene: TRBV20-1
CDR3 length: 15
clone size: NA
D gene: NA
CDR3 protein: CSAPLRDDSSRRYTF
CDR3 DNA: TGCAGTGCTCCCCTACGGGACGATTCAAGCCGGCGCTACACCTTC

J gene: TRBJ2-1
V gene: TRBV6-2/TRBV6-3
CDR3 length: 19
clone size: NA
D gene: TRBD2
CDR3 protein: CASSYSATNGRALYNEQFF
CDR3 DNA: TGTGCCAGCAGTTACTCTGCGACTAACGGGAGGGCTCTATACAATGAGCAGTTCTTC

J gene: TRBJ2-1
V gene: TRBV9
CDR3 length: 14
clone size: NA
D gene: NA
CDR3 protein: CASSVGGSGNEQFF
CDR3 DNA: TGTGCCAGCAGCGTAGGTGGTAGCGGCAATGAGCAGTTCTTC

J gene: TRBJ2-3
V gene: TRBV4-2
CDR3 length: 16
clone size: NA
D gene: TRBD2
CDR3 protein: CASSPLGSGTEDTHYF
CDR3 DNA: TGTGCCAGCAGCCCTTTGGGTAGCGGGACGGAAGATACGCATTATTTT

J gene: TRBJ1-4
V gene: TRBV7-3
CDR3 length: 15
clone size: many
D gene: NA
CDR3 protein: CASSLLGGPNEKLFF
CDR3 DNA: TGTGCCAGCAGCTTATTGGGGGGGCCAAATGAAAAACTGTTTTTT

J gene: TRBJ2-3
V gene: TRBV2
CDR3 length: 15
clone size: NA
D gene: NA
CDR3 protein: CASTAGLAFTDTQYF
CDR3 DNA: TGTGCCAGCACCGCTGGTCTAGCATTCACAGATACGCAGTATTTT

J gene: TRBJ2-1
V gene: TRBV6-5
CDR3 length: 11
clone size: NA
D gene: NA
CDR3 protein: CTSNTGNEQFF
CDR3 DNA: TGCACCAGCAATACAGGGAATGAGCAGTTCTTC

J gene: TRBJ2-7
V gene: TRBV10-3
CDR3 length: 13
clone size: NA
D gene: NA
CDR3 protein: CAINGQGQDEQYF
CDR3 DNA: TGTGCCATCAATGGGCAGGGTCAGGATGAGCAGTACTTC

J gene: TRBJ2-7
V gene: TRBV10-3
CDR3 length: 14
clone size: NA
D gene: TRBD1
CDR3 protein: CAITGGTGKNEQYF
CDR3 DNA: TGTGCCATCACAGGAGGGACAGGGAAGAACGAGCAGTACTTC

J gene: TRBJ2-7
V gene: TRBV20-1
CDR3 length: 16
clone size: NA
D gene: TRBD1
CDR3 protein: CSANPGQETNGYEQYF
CDR3 DNA: TGCAGTGCTAACCCTGGACAGGAGACTAATGGCTACGAGCAGTACTTC

J gene: TRBJ2-7
V gene: TRBV5-1
CDR3 length: 14
clone size: few
D gene: TRBD1
CDR3 protein: CASSPGGQGNEQYF
CDR3 DNA: TGCGCCAGCAGCCCGGGGGGACAGGGTAACGAGCAGTACTTC

J gene: TRBJ2-5
V gene: TRBV6-5
CDR3 length: 17
clone size: NA
D gene: TRBD1
CDR3 protein: CASLSAGTGFPQETQYF
CDR3 DNA: TGTGCCAGCCTTTCCGCCGGGACAGGGTTCCCACAAGAGACCCAGTACTTC

J gene: TRBJ2-3
V gene: TRBV11-2
CDR3 length: 16
clone size: NA
D gene: NA
CDR3 protein: CASNLGSSPSRDTQYF
CDR3 DNA: TGTGCCAGCAACTTAGGATCGAGCCCTAGTAGAGATACGCAGTATTTT

J gene: TRBJ2-1
V gene: TRBV11-3
CDR3 length: 16
clone size: NA
D gene: NA
CDR3 protein: CASSLDPPGGRSDQFF
CDR3 DNA: TGTGCCAGTAGCTTAGATCCCCCGGGGGGCAGGAGTGATCAGTTCTTC

J gene: TRBJ1-5
V gene: TRBV12-3/TRBV12-4
CDR3 length: 15
clone size: NA
D gene: TRBD1
CDR3 protein: CASTLGTGSNQPQHF
CDR3 DNA: TGTGCCAGCACTTTAGGGACAGGGAGTAATCAGCCCCAACATTTT

J gene: TRBJ2-2
V gene: TRBV6-5
CDR3 length: 12
clone size: NA
D gene: NA
CDR3 protein: CASIKGPAELFF
CDR3 DNA: TGTGCCAGCATTAAGGGGCCCGCGGAGCTGTTTTTT

J gene: TRBJ2-7
V gene: TRBV6-6
CDR3 length: 13
clone size: NA
D gene: NA
CDR3 protein: CASSLAGAYEEYF
CDR3 DNA: TGTGCCAGCAGTTTGGCGGGGGCATACGAGGAGTACTTC

J gene: TRBJ2-5
V gene: TRBV5-4
CDR3 length: 16
clone size: NA
D gene: TRBD2
CDR3 protein: CASSLGSGGAWETQYF
CDR3 DNA: TGTGCCAGCAGTTTGGGTAGCGGGGGTGCGTGGGAGACCCAGTATTTC

J gene: TRBJ2-5
V gene: TRBV29-1
CDR3 length: 15
clone size: NA
D gene: TRBD2
CDR3 protein: CSVYGLARGKETQYF
CDR3 DNA: TGCAGCGTTTATGGACTAGCGAGGGGTAAGGAGACCCAGTACTTC

J gene: TRBJ2-5
V gene: TRBV4-1
CDR3 length: 14
clone size: NA
D gene: NA
CDR3 protein: CASRQQWGQEIQYF
CDR3 DNA: TGCGCCAGCCGCCAACAGTGGGGGCAAGAGATCCAGTACTTC

J gene: TRBJ1-1
V gene: TRBV29-1
CDR3 length: 13
clone size: NA
D gene: TRBD1
CDR3 protein: CSVETGGFTGAFF
CDR3 DNA: TGCAGTGTAGAGACAGGGGGTTTCACTGGAGCTTTCTTT

J gene: TRBJ2-5
V gene: TRBV28
CDR3 length: 17
clone size: NA
D gene: NA
CDR3 protein: CVSSFLGAGGDRETQYF
CDR3 DNA: TGTGTCAGCAGTTTCCTGGGGGCTGGGGGGGATAGAGAGACCCAGTACTTC

J gene: TRBJ1-1
V gene: TRBV6-6
CDR3 length: 15
clone size: NA
D gene: TRBD1
CDR3 protein: CATSSGQGGRTEAFF
CDR3 DNA: TGTGCCACCAGTAGTGGACAGGGAGGAAGGACTGAAGCTTTCTTT

J gene: TRBJ2-1
V gene: TRBV6-2/TRBV6-3
CDR3 length: 14
clone size: NA
D gene: NA
CDR3 protein: CASSRGESYNEQFF
CDR3 DNA: TGTGCCAGCAGCAGAGGAGAGTCCTACAATGAGCAATTCTTC

J gene: TRBJ2-2
V gene: TRBV7-8
CDR3 length: 15
clone size: NA
D gene: TRBD1
CDR3 protein: CASGHGTVNTGELFF
CDR3 DNA: TGTGCCAGCGGCCACGGGACAGTAAACACCGGGGAGCTGTTTTTT

J gene: TRBJ2-7
V gene: TRBV6-5
CDR3 length: 13
clone size: once
D gene: NA
CDR3 protein: CASSYTDSYERYF
CDR3 DNA: TGTGCCAGCAGTTACACAGACTCCTATGAGCGGTACTTC

J gene: TRBJ2-7
V gene: TRBV20-1
CDR3 length: 16
clone size: NA
D gene: TRBD1
CDR3 protein: CSARVFPGQEVYEQYF
CDR3 DNA: TGCAGTGCTAGAGTATTCCCGGGACAGGAGGTTTACGAGCAGTACTTC

J gene: TRBJ2-1
V gene: TRBV6-5
CDR3 length: 14
clone size: NA
D gene: TRBD2
CDR3 protein: CAYSYSGLAGGEFF
CDR3 DNA: TGTGCCTACAGTTACTCGGGGCTTGCGGGGGGGGAGTTCTTC

J gene: TRBJ2-5
V gene: TRBV7-9
CDR3 length: 15
clone size: many
D gene: NA
CDR3 protein: CASSRATGFQETQYF
CDR3 DNA: TGTGCCAGCAGCCGAGCTACAGGGTTCCAAGAGACCCAGTACTTC

J gene: TRBJ2-6
V gene: TRBV28
CDR3 length: 18
clone size: NA
D gene: TRBD1
CDR3 protein: CASSLQWGQSSGANVLTF
CDR3 DNA: TGTGCCAGCAGTTTACAGTGGGGACAGAGCTCTGGGGCCAACGTCCTGACTTTC

J gene: TRBJ2-7
V gene: TRBV29-1
CDR3 length: 11
clone size: NA
D gene: TRBD2
CDR3 protein: CSARTSGMTFF
CDR3 DNA: TGCAGCGCTAGGACTAGCGGGATGACTTTTTTC

J gene: TRBJ1-2
V gene: TRBV4-2
CDR3 length: 14
clone size: NA
D gene: NA
CDR3 protein: CASSPLHDNYGCTF
CDR3 DNA: TGTGCCAGCAGCCCGTTACATGACAACTATGGTTGCACCTTC